One sample yielded the 3 T cell receptor beta chains listed below, sequenced in a study of blood T cell repertoires in COVID-19. Here immunoSEQ multiplex PCR was the method, and the copy in TCRdb shows in-frame clones only, minus some. The sample lists roughly 59,000 clones; over 70% were seen once. Material for sequencing was peripheral blood. These receptors originate from a human donor in a cohort sampled during active COVID-19.

This clone was counted a single time. The V gene is TRBV6-5, the J gene TRBJ2-7; 8 bases agree with TRBD1. The CDR3 has 15 residues. The J segment lost 7 bases and the V segment lost 0 bases, leaving 8 bases of the junction unmatched. Germline-derived CDR1 and CDR2 are MNHEY and SVGAGI. As DNA, the CDR3 is TGTGCCAGCAGTTACTCGCTCCAGGGGGCTGGTGAGCAGTACTTC. It specifies CASSYSLQGAGEQYF.

The rearrangement joins TRBV11-2 to TRBJ2-1, with 11 bases matching TRBD2. Germline lookup yields CDR1 SGHAT and CDR2 FQNNGV. The CDR3 totals 19 residues. The V segment lost 5 bases and the J segment 3 bases; nucleotides outside the gene matches: 15. The CDR3 here is CASSLYRLAGTPNYNEQFF. The CDR3 nucleotides are TGTGCCAGCAGCCTATACCGACTAGCGGGGACACCCAACTACAATGAGCAGTTCTTC.

The CDR3 DNA sequence: TGCGCCAGCAGCTTGGATCCGACAGGGGGCGGGGAGCTGTTTTTT. This codes for CASSLDPTGGGELFF. V gene TRBV5-1 combines with J gene TRBJ2-2; 9 bases line up with TRBD1. Trimming removed 0 bases from V and 7 bases from J; junction bases left unmatched: 4. The CDR3 sequence is 15 residues long. In germline, CDR1 is SGHRS, CDR2 YFSETQ. Complete variable domain (other parts from reference TRBV5-1 and TRBJ2-2): KAGVTQTPRYLIKTRGQQVTLSCSPISGHRSVSWYQQTPGQGLQFLFEYFSETQRNKGNFPGRFSGRQFSNSRSEMNVSTLELGDSALYLCASSLDPTGGGELFFGEGSRLTVL.